A selection of T cell receptor beta chains follows, all from one sample in a study of CD8+ T cells in alopecia areata. The table came from immunoSEQ multiplex PCR; TCRdb's copy has only in-frame clones and leaves some out. Of 250,000 to 350,000 clones in the sample, 45% to 70% were seen once. The starting material was CD4+ T cells sorted from blood, obtained at roughly week 52, from a patient treated with tofacitinib. The receptors stem from a human donor with alopecia areata. The CDR3 runs from the conserved cysteine through the conserved F or W. D genes are given only for firm matches. Only part of the rows carry a size: once, few, many, or a class if the clone is expanded.

CDR3nt	CDR3aa	d_gene	v_gene	j_gene	abundance
TGTGCCAGCAGGTCTAGCGGGACGGCCCAGTACTTC	CASRSSGTAQYF	TRBD2	TRBV2	TRBJ2-5	many
TGTGCCACCAGCAGAGGAGGGGACCAAGAGACCCAGTACTTC	CATSRGGDQETQYF	-	TRBV15	TRBJ2-5	-
TGTGCCAGCAGCCCACGGGACAGGGGGTACACTGAAGCTTTCTTT	CASSPRDRGYTEAFF	TRBD1	TRBV11-1	TRBJ1-1	-
TGTGCCTGGAGTGTAGGTGGGACAGCCACAGATACGCAGTATTTT	CAWSVGGTATDTQYF	TRBD1	TRBV30	TRBJ2-3	-
TGTGCCAGCAGCTTAGACAGGGAGACCCAGTACTTC	CASSLDRETQYF	-	TRBV7-8	TRBJ2-5	-
TGTGCCAGCAGCGTAGAGCCAGGGTCTAACACTGAAGCTTTCTTT	CASSVEPGSNTEAFF	-	TRBV9	TRBJ1-1	-
TGTGCTGCGGACAGGGGGTTTAATTCACCCCTCCACTTT	CAADRGFNSPLHF	TRBD1	TRBV30	TRBJ1-6	-
TGCAGCGTTGCAGGGGCGAATCAGCCCCAGCATTTT	CSVAGANQPQHF	-	TRBV29-1	TRBJ1-5	-
TGTGCCAGCAGCCTTTCTTCTAGCGGGTTGGTGTCCCAGTACTTC	CASSLSSSGLVSQYF	TRBD2	TRBV7-2	TRBJ2-5	-
TGTGCCAGCAGGTTTGACAGGGGTAGTACTGAAGCTTTCTTT	CASRFDRGSTEAFF	TRBD1	TRBV7-9	TRBJ1-1	-
TGTGCCACCAGCAGAGGGGAGATAAGGGAAGAGACCCAGTACTTC	CATSRGEIREETQYF	-	TRBV15	TRBJ2-5	-
TGTGCCAGCAGCTTGAGGCTAGCCCGGAGCACAGATACGCAGTATTTT	CASSLRLARSTDTQYF	-	TRBV7-9	TRBJ2-3	-
TGTGCCAGCAGCCCCTCTGGAAACACCATATATTTT	CASSPSGNTIYF	-	TRBV7-9	TRBJ1-3	few
TGCGCCAGCAGCCAAGACCTCTTCCCCGGGGCGGAAGAGACCCAGTACTTC	CASSQDLFPGAEETQYF	-	TRBV4-3	TRBJ2-5	-
TGCGCCAGCAGCTTGTACTGGGGGGAGACCCAGTACTTC	CASSLYWGETQYF	-	TRBV5-1	TRBJ2-5	-
TGTGCCAGCAGCCAAGTTCGGCAGGGAAGAGGCTACACCTTC	CASSQVRQGRGYTF	-	TRBV14	TRBJ1-2	-
TGTGCCAGCTCCAGGGACTTTTACAATGAGCAGTTCTTC	CASSRDFYNEQFF	-	TRBV25-1	TRBJ2-1	-
TGTGCCAGCAGCGAGACAGGGGGCAAGTATGGCTACACCTTC	CASSETGGKYGYTF	TRBD1	TRBV25-1	TRBJ1-2	-
TGCGCCAGCAGCCCGGACAGGGGGCGACATGGCTACACCTTC	CASSPDRGRHGYTF	TRBD1	TRBV5-1	TRBJ1-2	few
TGCGCCAGCAGCTTGGACCGGGTGAACACTGAAGCTTTCTTT	CASSLDRVNTEAFF	-	TRBV5-1	TRBJ1-1	-
TGTGCCATCCCGGGACAGGGTGTGAATGAGCAGTTCTTC	CAIPGQGVNEQFF	TRBD1	TRBV30	TRBJ2-1	-
TGCAGTGCTAAGGGGAACACTGAAGCTTTCTTT	CSAKGNTEAFF	-	TRBV20-1	TRBJ1-1	-
TGCAGCGTTGACGGAGCTTTCTTT	CSVDGAFF	-	TRBV29-1	TRBJ1-1	few
TGTGCCAGCAAAGGGACTACCACGGAGACCCAGTACTTC	CASKGTTTETQYF	TRBD2	TRBV2	TRBJ2-5	once
TGCGCCAGCAGCCGTCTCGCAGGGGCTGAGGAGACCCAGTACTTC	CASSRLAGAEETQYF	-	TRBV5-1	TRBJ2-5	-
TGTGCCTGGAGAGGACCCGGCGGGGGACTCTACGAGCAGTACTTC	CAWRGPGGGLYEQYF	TRBD2	TRBV30	TRBJ2-7	-
TGCGCCAGCAGCACCGGGACAGGGCCTTATGGCTACACCTTC	CASSTGTGPYGYTF	TRBD1	TRBV5-1	TRBJ1-2	-
TGCAGCGCCAGACAGAACAATCAGCCCCAGCATTTT	CSARQNNQPQHF	-	TRBV29-1	TRBJ1-5	-
TGCGCCAGCAGCCAAGACGAAAGGTCGCAACTCGTCGATGGCTACACCTTC	CASSQDERSQLVDGYTF	-	TRBV4-3	TRBJ1-2	-
TGCAGCGTTGATACGGGGGCCGTGTGGTCATCTGGAAACACCATATATTTT	CSVDTGAVWSSGNTIYF	-	TRBV29-1	TRBJ1-3	-
TGTGCCAGCAGCGTAGTTGCGGGGGCTCCGAATGAGCAGTTCTTC	CASSVVAGAPNEQFF	-	TRBV9	TRBJ2-1	-
TGCGCCAGCAGCTCTTTACAGGGGGATGGCTACACCTTC	CASSSLQGDGYTF	TRBD1	TRBV5-1	TRBJ1-2	-
TGCGCCAGCAGCCATCCCCCCGGGACGGCGGGTGAAAAACTGTTTTTT	CASSHPPGTAGEKLFF	-	TRBV4-1	TRBJ1-4	-
TGTGCCAGCAGTGCCGGGACAGGAACATCACCCCTCCACTTT	CASSAGTGTSPLHF	TRBD1	TRBV6-6	TRBJ1-6	-
TGTGCCTGGAGTCTTAGCGGGTTAACCTACGAGCAGTACTTC	CAWSLSGLTYEQYF	TRBD2	TRBV30	TRBJ2-7	-
TGCAGTGCAGGGGTGGGGGAGACCCAGTACTTC	CSAGVGETQYF	-	TRBV20-1	TRBJ2-5	-
TGCGCCAGCAGACCGGGACACCAGGGTGGCTACACCTTC	CASRPGHQGGYTF	-	TRBV4-3	TRBJ1-2	-
TGCAGCGTCGGACTAGCGGGGGGGCAGAATGAGCAGTTCTTC	CSVGLAGGQNEQFF	TRBD2	TRBV29-1	TRBJ2-1	-
TGCAGCGCATCCAGGGGCCCCACCTACGAGCAGTACTTC	CSASRGPTYEQYF	-	TRBV29-1	TRBJ2-7	few
TGTGCCAGCAGTCCCTTGGACGCTGCCGGGGACGAGCAGTACTTC	CASSPLDAAGDEQYF	-	TRBV6-5	TRBJ2-7	few
TGTGCCAGCAGCTTCTTGTTGGTTTCTAACACTGAAGCTTTCTTT	CASSFLLVSNTEAFF	-	TRBV7-2	TRBJ1-1	few
TGTGCCAGCAGTGGACAGGGAAGGGTTCAGCCCCAGCATTTT	CASSGQGRVQPQHF	TRBD1	TRBV6-6	TRBJ1-5	-
TGCGCCAGCAGCCCGTCTACTAGCGGGGTTGGGACCCAGTACTTC	CASSPSTSGVGTQYF	TRBD2	TRBV4-3	TRBJ2-5	-
TGTGCCAGCAGCTGGGCAGGGGTTGGCACTGAAGCTTTCTTT	CASSWAGVGTEAFF	-	TRBV7-2	TRBJ1-1	few
TGTGCCTGGGGGACCGGCAGGACCGTACGGGGCTACACCTTC	CAWGTGRTVRGYTF	-	TRBV30	TRBJ1-2	-
TGCGCCAGCAGCATGGACAGGTTCGGTGGAAACACCATATATTTT	CASSMDRFGGNTIYF	TRBD1	TRBV4-1	TRBJ1-3	-
TGTGCCAGCAGTCCCCAAAACATTCAGTACTTC	CASSPQNIQYF	-	TRBV2	TRBJ2-4	-
TGTGCCTGGAGTACGGGGGGCGCGGGATCCAACATTCAGTACTTC	CAWSTGGAGSNIQYF	-	TRBV30	TRBJ2-4	few
TGTGCCATTTCGGACGGGAGCTATGGCTACACCTTC	CAISDGSYGYTF	-	TRBV10-3	TRBJ1-2	-
TGCAGCGTTCAAAGGGGACCGAATCAGCCCCAGCATTTT	CSVQRGPNQPQHF	-	TRBV29-1	TRBJ1-5	-
TGTGCCAGCAGTGGCCGTAGCGGGGGGCCGCAGTACTTC	CASSGRSGGPQYF	TRBD2	TRBV25-1	TRBJ2-7	-
TGTGCCAGCAGTGACGGAGGGAACTCCTACAATGAGCAGTTCTTC	CASSDGGNSYNEQFF	-	TRBV2	TRBJ2-1	-
TGTGCCAGCTCACCCGGATGGCACCGAGGTTATGGCTACACCTTC	CASSPGWHRGYGYTF	-	TRBV18	TRBJ1-2	many
TGCAGCGGCGGACAGGAGGACTATGGCTACACCTTC	CSGGQEDYGYTF	TRBD1	TRBV29-1	TRBJ1-2	-
TGTGCCTGGAGTAGTAACCGGTGGTTCTTC	CAWSSNRWFF	-	TRBV30	TRBJ2-1	-
TGCGCCAGCAGCGCGGGGACCCAGTGGGTTTTTAACTATGGCTACACCTTC	CASSAGTQWVFNYGYTF	-	TRBV5-1	TRBJ1-2	once
TGCGCCAGCAGCCCTCATTCCGCTCGGTTGGAGCAGTTCTTC	CASSPHSARLEQFF	-	TRBV4-1	TRBJ2-1	-
TGTGCCAGCAGTGAACTAGCTGAAAAACTGTTTTTT	CASSELAEKLFF	-	TRBV2	TRBJ1-4	-
TGTGCCAGTAGTATACTCGGGGGGCGGAACACCGGGGAGCTGTTTTTT	CASSILGGRNTGELFF	-	TRBV19	TRBJ2-2	-